Listed here is a single T cell receptor beta chain. From the 5' RACE reads, TCRdb called clonotypes with MiXCR, one entry per CDR3 protein. The sample lists around 18,000 distinct CDR3 sequences; about a quarter were seen once. The data are from a study of neurological immune-mediated disorders. The sequencing input was PBMCs. This TCR came from a man over 45 with HTLV-1-associated myelopathy (HAM/TSP).

The DNA of the CDR3 is TGCAGTGCTACACCACAGTTGGCACAGTACTTC. Translation: CSATPQLAQYF. This rearrangement joins TRBV20-1 to TRBJ2-5; D is ambiguous. V was cut by 4 bases and J by 11 bases, with 14 bases left in between. Germline V gives CDR1 DFQATT, CDR2 SNEGSKA (reference sequence). CDR3 length: 11 residues.